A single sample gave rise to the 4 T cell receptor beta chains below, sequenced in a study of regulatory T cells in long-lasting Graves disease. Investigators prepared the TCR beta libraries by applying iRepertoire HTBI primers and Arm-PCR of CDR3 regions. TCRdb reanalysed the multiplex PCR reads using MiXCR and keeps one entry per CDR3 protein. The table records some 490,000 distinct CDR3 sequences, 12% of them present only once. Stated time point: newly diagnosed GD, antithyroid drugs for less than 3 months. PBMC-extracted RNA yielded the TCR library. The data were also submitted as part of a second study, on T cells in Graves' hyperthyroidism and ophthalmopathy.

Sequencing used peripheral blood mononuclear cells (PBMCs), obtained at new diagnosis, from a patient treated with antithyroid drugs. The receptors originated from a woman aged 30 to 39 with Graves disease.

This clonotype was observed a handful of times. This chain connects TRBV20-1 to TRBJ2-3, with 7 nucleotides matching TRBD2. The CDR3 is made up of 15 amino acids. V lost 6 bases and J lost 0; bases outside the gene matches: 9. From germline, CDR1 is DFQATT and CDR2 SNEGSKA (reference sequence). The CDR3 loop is CSADPFGRSTDTQYF. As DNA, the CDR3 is TGCAGTGCCGACCCCTTCGGGAGGAGCACAGATACGCAGTATTTT.

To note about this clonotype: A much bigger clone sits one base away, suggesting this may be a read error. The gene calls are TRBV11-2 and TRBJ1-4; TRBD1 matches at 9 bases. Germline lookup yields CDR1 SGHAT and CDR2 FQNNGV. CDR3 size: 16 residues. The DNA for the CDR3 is TGTGCCAGCAGCGGCTACAGGGGGCGTAGGAATGGAAAACTGTTTTTT. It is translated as CASSGYRGRRNGKLFF.

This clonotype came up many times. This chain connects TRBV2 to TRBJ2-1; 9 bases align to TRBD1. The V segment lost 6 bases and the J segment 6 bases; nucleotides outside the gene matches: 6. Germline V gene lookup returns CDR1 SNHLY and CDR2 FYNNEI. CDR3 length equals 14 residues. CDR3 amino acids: CASSVDRGSNEQFF. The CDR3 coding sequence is TGTGCCAGCAGCGTGGACAGGGGATCCAATGAGCAGTTCTTC. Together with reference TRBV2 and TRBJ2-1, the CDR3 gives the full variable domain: EPEVTQTPSHQVTQMGQEVILRCVPISNHLYFYWYRQILGQKVEFLVSFYNNEISEKSEIFDDQFSVERPDGSNFTLKIRSTKLEDSAMYFCASSVDRGSNEQFFGPGTRLTVL.

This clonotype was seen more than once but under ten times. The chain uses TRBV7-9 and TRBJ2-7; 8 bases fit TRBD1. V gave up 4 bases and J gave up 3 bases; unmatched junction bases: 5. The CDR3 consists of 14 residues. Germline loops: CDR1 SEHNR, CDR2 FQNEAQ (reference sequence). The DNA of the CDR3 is TGTGCCAGCAGCTCCCGGGACAGGAACTACGAGCAGTACTTC. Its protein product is CASSSRDRNYEQYF.